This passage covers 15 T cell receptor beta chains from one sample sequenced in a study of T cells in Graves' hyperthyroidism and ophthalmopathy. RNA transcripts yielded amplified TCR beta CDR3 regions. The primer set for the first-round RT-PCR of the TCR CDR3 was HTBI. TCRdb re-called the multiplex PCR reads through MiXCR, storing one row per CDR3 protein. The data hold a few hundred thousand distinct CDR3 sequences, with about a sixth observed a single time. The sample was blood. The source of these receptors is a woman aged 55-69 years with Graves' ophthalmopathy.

The DNA for the CDR3 is TGTGCCAGCAGCTTAACGACAGGGGTAGCAACTAATGAAAAACTGTTTTTT. It translates to CASSLTTGVATNEKLFF. The chain carries TRBV7-6 and TRBJ1-4; 8 nucleotides match TRBD1. V trimming: 2 bases; J trimming: 0 bases; junction bases outside the gene matches: 5. The CDR3 has 17 residues. Germline V gene lookup returns CDR1 SGHVS and CDR2 FNYEAQ. The whole variable domain, filled in from reference TRBV7-6 and TRBJ1-4, reads GAGVSQSPRYKVTKRGQDVALRCDPISGHVSLYWYRQALGQGPEFLTYFNYEAQQDKSGLPNDRFSAERPEGSISTLTIQRTEQRDSAMYRCASSLTTGVATNEKLFFGSGTQLSVL.

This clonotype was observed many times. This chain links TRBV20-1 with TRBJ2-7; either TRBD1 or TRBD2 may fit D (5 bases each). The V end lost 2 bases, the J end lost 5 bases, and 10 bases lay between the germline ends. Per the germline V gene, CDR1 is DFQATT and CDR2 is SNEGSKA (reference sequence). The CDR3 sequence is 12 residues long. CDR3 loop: CSARSGLDEQYF. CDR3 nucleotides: TGCAGTGCTAGATCGGGGCTTGACGAGCAGTACTTC.

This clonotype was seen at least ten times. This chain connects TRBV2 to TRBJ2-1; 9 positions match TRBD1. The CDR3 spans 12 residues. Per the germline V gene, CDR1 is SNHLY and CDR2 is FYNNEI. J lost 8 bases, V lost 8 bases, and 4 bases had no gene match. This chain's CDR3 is CASGGQGDEQFF. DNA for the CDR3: TGTGCCAGCGGGGGACAGGGAGATGAGCAGTTCTTC. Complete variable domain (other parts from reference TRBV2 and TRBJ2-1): EPEVTQTPSHQVTQMGQEVILRCVPISNHLYFYWYRQILGQKVEFLVSFYNNEISEKSEIFDDQFSVERPDGSNFTLKIRSTKLEDSAMYFCASGGQGDEQFFGPGTRLTVL.

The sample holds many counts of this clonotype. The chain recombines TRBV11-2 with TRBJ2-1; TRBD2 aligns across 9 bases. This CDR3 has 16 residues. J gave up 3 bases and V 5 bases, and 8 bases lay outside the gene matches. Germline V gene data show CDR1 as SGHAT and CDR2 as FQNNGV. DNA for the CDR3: TGTGCCAGCAGCGCCCGGGGGCGGGGGGGCTACAATGAGCAGTTCTTC. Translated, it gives CASSARGRGGYNEQFF. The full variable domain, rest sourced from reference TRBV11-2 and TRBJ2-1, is EAGVAQSPRYKIIEKRQSVAFWCNPISGHATLYWYQQILGQGPKLLIQFQNNGVVDDSQLPKDRFSAERLKGVDSTLKIQPAKLEDSAVYLCASSARGRGGYNEQFFGPGTRLTVL.

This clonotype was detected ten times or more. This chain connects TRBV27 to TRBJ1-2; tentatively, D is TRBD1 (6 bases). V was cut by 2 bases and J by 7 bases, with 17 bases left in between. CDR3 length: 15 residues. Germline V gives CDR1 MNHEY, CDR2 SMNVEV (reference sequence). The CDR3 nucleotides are TGTGCCAGCAGTTTAAGTCGAGGGGGATCGAGTGGCTACACCTTC. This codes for CASSLSRGGSSGYTF.

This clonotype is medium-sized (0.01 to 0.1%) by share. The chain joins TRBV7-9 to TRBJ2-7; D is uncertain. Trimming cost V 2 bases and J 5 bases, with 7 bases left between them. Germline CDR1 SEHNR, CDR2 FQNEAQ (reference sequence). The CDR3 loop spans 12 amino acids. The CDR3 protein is CASSLRVHEQYF. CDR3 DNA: TGTGCCAGCAGCTTACGTGTCCACGAGCAGTACTTC.

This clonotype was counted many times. The CDR3 protein is CSVMDSMNTEAFF. The CDR3 DNA reads as TGCAGCGTTATGGACAGCATGAACACTGAAGCTTTCTTT. This chain uses TRBV29-1 with TRBJ1-1, with D maybe TRBD1 (6 bases). V was clipped by 5 bases and J by 0 bases, with 10 bases between them. The germline gives CDR1 SQVTM, CDR2 ANQGSEA. The CDR3 is 13 residues long.

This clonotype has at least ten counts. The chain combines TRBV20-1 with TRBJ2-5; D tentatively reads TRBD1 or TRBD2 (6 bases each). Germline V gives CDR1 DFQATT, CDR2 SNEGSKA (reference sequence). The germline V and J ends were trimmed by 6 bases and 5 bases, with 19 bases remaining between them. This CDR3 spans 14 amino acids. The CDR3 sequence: CSAPGGRTVETQYF. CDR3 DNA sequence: TGCAGTGCCCCCGGGGGTCGGACAGTGGAGACCCAGTACTTC.

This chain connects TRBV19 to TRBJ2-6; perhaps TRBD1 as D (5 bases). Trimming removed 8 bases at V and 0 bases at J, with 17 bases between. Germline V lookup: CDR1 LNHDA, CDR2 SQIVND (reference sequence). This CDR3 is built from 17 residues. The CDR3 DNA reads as TGTGCCAGTTGGAGCCAAGGGGATCCCTCTGGGGCCAACGTCCTGACTTTC. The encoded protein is CASWSQGDPSGANVLTF.

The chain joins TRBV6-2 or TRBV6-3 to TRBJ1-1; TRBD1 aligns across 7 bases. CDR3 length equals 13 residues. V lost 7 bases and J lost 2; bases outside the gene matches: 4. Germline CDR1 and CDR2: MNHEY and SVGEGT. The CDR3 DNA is TGTGCCAGCAAGGGACAGATTAACACTGAAGCTTTCTTT. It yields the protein CASKGQINTEAFF.

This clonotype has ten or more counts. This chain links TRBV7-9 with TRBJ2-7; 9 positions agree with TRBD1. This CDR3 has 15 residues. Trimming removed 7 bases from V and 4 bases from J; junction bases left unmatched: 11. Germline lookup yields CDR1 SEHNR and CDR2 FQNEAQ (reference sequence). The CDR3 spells CASTSGTGSYYEQYF. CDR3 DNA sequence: TGTGCCAGCACGTCCGGGACAGGGTCCTATTACGAGCAGTACTTC.

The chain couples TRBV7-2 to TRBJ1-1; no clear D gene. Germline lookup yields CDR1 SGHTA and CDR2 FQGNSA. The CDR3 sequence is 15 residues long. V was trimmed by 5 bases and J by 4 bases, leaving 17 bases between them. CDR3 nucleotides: TGTGCCAGCAGCGTCACCTGGTCGGGGAGCACTGAAGCTTTCTTT. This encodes CASSVTWSGSTEAFF.

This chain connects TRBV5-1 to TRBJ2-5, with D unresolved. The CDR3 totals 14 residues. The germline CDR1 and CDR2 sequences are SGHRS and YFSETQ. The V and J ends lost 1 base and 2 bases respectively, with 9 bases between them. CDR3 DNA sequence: TGCGCCAGCAGCTTGTTTGCAGCGCAAGAGACCCAGTACTTC. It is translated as CASSLFAAQETQYF.

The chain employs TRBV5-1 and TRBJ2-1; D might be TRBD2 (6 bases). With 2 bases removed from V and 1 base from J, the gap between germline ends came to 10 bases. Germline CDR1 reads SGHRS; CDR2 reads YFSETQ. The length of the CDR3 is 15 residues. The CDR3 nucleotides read TGCGCCAGCAGCTTTAGGCGGGAATCCTACAATGAGCAGTTCTTC. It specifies CASSFRRESYNEQFF.

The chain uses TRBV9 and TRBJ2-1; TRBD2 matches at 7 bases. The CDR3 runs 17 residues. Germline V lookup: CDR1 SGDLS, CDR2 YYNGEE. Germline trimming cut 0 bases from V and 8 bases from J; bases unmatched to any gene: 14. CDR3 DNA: TGTGCCAGCAGCGTAGGATTTCGGCGGGAGAGGGAGGATGAGCAGTTCTTC. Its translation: CASSVGFRREREDEQFF.